The source of this T cell receptor beta chain is a study of PD-L1 blockade in urothelial cancer. Study details: About 90% of the roughly 30 patients were men who had bladder-origin urothelial cancer.

There are 10 residues in the CDR3. Germline V CDR1 and CDR2: DFQATT, SNEGSKA (reference sequence). V was cut by 3 bases and J by 6 bases, with 6 bases left in between. Assay: immunoSEQ multiplex PCR; the TCRdb copy retains only in-frame clones and omits some. In the table there are 100,000 to 150,000 clones, 86% of which are singletons. This clone has more than one count but fewer than ten. Time point denoted: peripheral blood 6 weeks after treatment start. Disease in patients was locally advanced or metastatic urothelial carcinoma. The chain carries TRBV20-1 and TRBJ2-7; D unresolved. The specimen was PBMCs, collected around atezolizumab (anti-PD-L1) treatment. The TCR comes from a man in his fifties with urothelial cancer. CDR3 amino acids: CSASLGEQYF. The CDR3 nucleotides are TGCAGTGCTAGTCTAGGCGAGCAGTACTTC.